The T cell receptor (beta chain) described here comes from a study of blood T cell repertoires in COVID-19. About the study: PBMCs, B-cell-depleted T cells, or T cells provided the cDNA or gDNA that made up the material.

Germline trimming cut 2 bases from V and 5 bases from J; bases unmatched to any gene: 5. The CDR3 is made up of 16 amino acids. Germline V gene sequence: CDR1 KGHDR, CDR2 SFDVKD. In the study's own analysis: Amplification from reference gene primers served as the basis for estimated nucleated cell counts. The repertoire was sequenced with immunoSEQ multiplex PCR; TCRdb's copy has only in-frame clones and lacks some. The DNA was the basis for D and trimming; V, J and clone size are from that table. The table shows under 10,000 clones, with around 92% occurring only once. Sequencing was performed on peripheral blood. The TCR sequence derives from a woman aged 45-59 years with active COVID-19. The J gene is TRBJ2-3, the V gene TRBV24-1, with TRBD1 matching 11 bases. The CDR3, as DNA: TGTGCCACCAGTGATTGGACAGGGGGCAATGGAGATACGCAGTATTTT. This gives the protein CATSDWTGGNGDTQYF.